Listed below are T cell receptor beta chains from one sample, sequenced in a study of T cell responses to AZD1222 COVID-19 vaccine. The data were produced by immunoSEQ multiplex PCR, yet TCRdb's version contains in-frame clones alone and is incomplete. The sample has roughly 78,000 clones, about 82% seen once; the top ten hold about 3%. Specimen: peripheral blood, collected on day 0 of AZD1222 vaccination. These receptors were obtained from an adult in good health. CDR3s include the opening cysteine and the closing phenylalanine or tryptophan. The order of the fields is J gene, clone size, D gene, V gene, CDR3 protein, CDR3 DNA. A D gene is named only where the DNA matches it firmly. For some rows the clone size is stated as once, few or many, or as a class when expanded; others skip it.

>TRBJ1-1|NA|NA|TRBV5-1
CASSLLGSAEAFF
TGCGCCAGCAGCTTGCTAGGGTCCGCTGAAGCTTTCTTT
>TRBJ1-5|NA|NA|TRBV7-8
CASSLGEVSNQPQHF
TGTGCCAGCAGCTTAGGCGAGGTGAGCAATCAGCCCCAGCATTTT
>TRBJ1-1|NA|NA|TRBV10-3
CAISGTAPEAFF
TGTGCCATCAGTGGGACAGCCCCTGAAGCTTTCTTT
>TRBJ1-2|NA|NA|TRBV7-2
CASSASRERRNYGYTF
TGTGCCAGCAGCGCTTCTAGGGAACGCCGTAACTATGGCTACACCTTC
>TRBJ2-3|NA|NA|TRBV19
CASNTLGLGNTDTQYF
TGTGCCAGTAATACGCTGGGATTAGGGAACACAGATACGCAGTATTTT
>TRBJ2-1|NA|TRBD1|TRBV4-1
CASSQAPSGTGNSEQFF
TGCGCCAGCAGCCAAGCCCCGTCCGGGACAGGGAACAGTGAGCAGTTCTTC
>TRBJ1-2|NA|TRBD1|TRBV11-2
CASSLDSPGQTYGYTF
TGTGCCAGCAGCTTAGATTCACCGGGACAGACTTATGGCTACACCTTC
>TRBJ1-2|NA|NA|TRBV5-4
CASSFLQAGYTF
TGTGCCAGCAGCTTTCTGCAGGCCGGCTACACCTTC
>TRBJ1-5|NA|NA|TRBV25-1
CASSPTTGQINQPQHF
TGTGCCAGCAGTCCAACAACAGGACAGATCAATCAGCCCCAGCATTTT
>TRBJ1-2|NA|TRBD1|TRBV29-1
CSVEEDRPGNYGYTF
TGCAGCGTTGAAGAGGACAGGCCGGGAAACTATGGCTACACCTTC
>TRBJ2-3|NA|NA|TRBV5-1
CASSWQVGEGTDTQYF
TGCGCCAGCAGCTGGCAGGTAGGGGAGGGCACAGATACGCAGTATTTT
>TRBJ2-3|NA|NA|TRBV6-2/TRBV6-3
CASSFYGDGTDTQYF
TGTGCCAGCAGTTTTTACGGGGACGGCACAGATACGCAGTATTTT
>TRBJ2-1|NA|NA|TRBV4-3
CASSQDWGEQFF
TGCGCCAGCAGCCAAGATTGGGGTGAGCAGTTCTTC
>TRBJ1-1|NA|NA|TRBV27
CASRSSGTRGTEAFF
TGTGCCAGCAGATCTAGTGGGACGCGAGGGACTGAAGCTTTCTTT
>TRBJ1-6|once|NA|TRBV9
CASSVAEVNSPLHF
TGTGCCAGCAGCGTGGCCGAAGTGAATTCACCCCTCCACTTT
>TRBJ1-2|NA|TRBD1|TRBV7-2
CASSLHGTGDGYTF
TGTGCCAGCAGCTTACACGGGACAGGGGATGGCTACACCTTC
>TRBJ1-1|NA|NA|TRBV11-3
CASSLVADTEAFF
TGTGCCAGCAGCTTAGTCGCAGACACTGAAGCTTTCTTT
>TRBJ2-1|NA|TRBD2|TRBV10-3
CAIRASGYNEQFF
TGTGCCATCAGGGCTAGCGGGTACAATGAGCAGTTCTTC
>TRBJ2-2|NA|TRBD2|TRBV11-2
CASSMSGGAAGELFF
TGTGCCAGCAGCATGAGCGGGGGGGCGGCCGGGGAGCTGTTTTTT
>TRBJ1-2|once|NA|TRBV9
CASSPSPGAVDYGYTF
TGTGCCAGCAGCCCGTCTCCCGGGGCGGTCGACTATGGCTACACCTTC
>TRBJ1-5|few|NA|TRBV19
CASSIRAFRDRNQPQHF
TGTGCCAGTAGTATCCGAGCCTTCAGGGACCGCAATCAGCCCCAGCATTTT
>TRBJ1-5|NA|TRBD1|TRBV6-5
CASRDRGGNQPQHF
TGTGCCAGCAGAGACAGGGGTGGCAATCAGCCCCAGCATTTT
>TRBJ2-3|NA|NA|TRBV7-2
CASSLGRGGTDTQYF
TGTGCCAGCAGCTTAGGCAGGGGTGGGACAGATACGCAGTATTTT
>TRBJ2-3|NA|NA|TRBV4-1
CASSQGALTDTQYF
TGCGCCAGCAGCCAGGGGGCCCTCACAGATACGCAGTATTTT
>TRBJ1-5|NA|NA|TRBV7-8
CASSLGGRSNQPQHF
TGTGCCAGCAGCTTAGGAGGCAGGAGCAATCAGCCCCAGCATTTT
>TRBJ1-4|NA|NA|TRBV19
CASQDPPATNEKLFF
TGTGCCAGCCAGGACCCCCCGGCAACTAATGAAAAACTGTTTTTT
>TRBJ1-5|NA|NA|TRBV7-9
CASSPKGGGDQPQHF
TGTGCCAGCAGCCCAAAAGGGGGGGGCGATCAGCCCCAGCATTTT
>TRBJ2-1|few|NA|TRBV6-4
CASTAGDYNEQFF
TGTGCCAGCACTGCAGGGGACTACAATGAGCAGTTCTTC
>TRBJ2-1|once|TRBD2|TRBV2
CASRPRDYIYNEQFF
TGTGCCAGCAGACCCCGGGACTATATATACAATGAGCAGTTCTTC
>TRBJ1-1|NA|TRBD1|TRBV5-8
CASSLVYQGAEAFF
TGTGCCAGCAGCTTGGTCTATCAGGGGGCTGAAGCTTTCTTT
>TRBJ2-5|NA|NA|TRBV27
CASSPTGLQETQYF
TGTGCCAGCAGTCCGACAGGCCTCCAAGAGACCCAGTACTTC
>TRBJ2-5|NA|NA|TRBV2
CASSPRIGQETQYF
TGTGCCAGCAGCCCGCGTATCGGACAAGAGACCCAGTACTTC
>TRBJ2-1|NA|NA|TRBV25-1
CASSSRVSSYNEQFF
TGTGCCAGCAGTAGCAGGGTTAGCTCCTACAATGAGCAGTTCTTC
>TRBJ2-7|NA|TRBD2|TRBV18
CASSLRAGASYEQYF
TGTGCCAGCTCACTCCGAGCGGGAGCCTCCTACGAGCAGTACTTC
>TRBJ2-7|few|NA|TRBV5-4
CASSLGTGLSSYEQYF
TGTGCCAGCAGCTTGGGAACAGGCCTGAGCTCCTACGAGCAGTACTTC
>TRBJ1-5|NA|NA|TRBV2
CASSELARSNQPQHF
TGTGCCAGCAGTGAACTCGCCAGAAGCAATCAGCCCCAGCATTTT
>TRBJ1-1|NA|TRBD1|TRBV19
CASAQGRETEAFF
TGTGCCAGTGCACAGGGGAGGGAAACTGAAGCTTTCTTT
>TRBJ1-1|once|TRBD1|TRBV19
CASSLTGDTEAFF
TGTGCCAGTAGTCTAACAGGGGACACTGAAGCTTTCTTT
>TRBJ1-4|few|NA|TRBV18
CASSPGVWDEKLFF
TGTGCCAGCTCACCCGGGGTCTGGGATGAAAAACTGTTTTTT
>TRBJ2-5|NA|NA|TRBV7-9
CASSGRTQYF
TGTGCCAGCAGCGGCAGAACCCAGTACTTC
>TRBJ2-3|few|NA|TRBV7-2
CASSDRNGADTQYF
TGTGCCAGCAGCGACCGCAACGGGGCAGATACGCAGTATTTT
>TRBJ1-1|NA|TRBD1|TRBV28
CASSPKHRGHAGLKAFF
TGTGCCAGCAGTCCCAAGCACAGGGGGCATGCCGGCTTGAAAGCTTTCTTT
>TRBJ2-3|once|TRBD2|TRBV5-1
CASSPSLAGGPVTSTDTQYF
TGCGCCAGCAGCCCTTCGTTAGCGGGAGGGCCCGTCACTAGCACAGATACGCAGTATTTT
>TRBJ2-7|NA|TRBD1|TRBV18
CASSPRTGGVDEQYF
TGTGCCAGCTCACCGCGGACAGGGGGCGTGGACGAGCAGTACTTC
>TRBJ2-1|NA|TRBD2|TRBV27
CASSLTGLVGDEQFF
TGTGCCAGCAGTTTAACAGGACTAGTCGGAGATGAGCAGTTCTTC
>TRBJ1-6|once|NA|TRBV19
CASSILPEKKVAPLHF
TGTGCCAGTAGTATACTCCCGGAAAAGAAGGTTGCACCCCTCCACTTT
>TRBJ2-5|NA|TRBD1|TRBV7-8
CASSPTGGSQETQYF
TGTGCCAGCAGCCCGACAGGGGGTAGCCAAGAGACCCAGTACTTC
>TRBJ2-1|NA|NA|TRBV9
CASSVVDRYNEQFF
TGTGCCAGCAGCGTTGTCGACAGATACAATGAGCAGTTCTTC
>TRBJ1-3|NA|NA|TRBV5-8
CASSLTIAGNTIYF
TGTGCCAGCAGCTTGACAATAGCTGGAAACACCATATATTTT
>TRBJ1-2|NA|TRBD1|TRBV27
CASSLSGQGAGGYTF
TGTGCCAGCAGTTTGTCCGGACAGGGGGCAGGGGGCTACACCTTC
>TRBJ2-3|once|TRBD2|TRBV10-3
CAIRGAGGTDTQYF
TGTGCCATCAGGGGAGCGGGGGGCACAGATACGCAGTATTTT
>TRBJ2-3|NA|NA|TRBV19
CASRGTRARGADTQYF
TGTGCCAGTAGAGGAACCCGGGCTAGGGGCGCAGATACGCAGTATTTT
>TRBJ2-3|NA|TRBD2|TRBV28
CASSSGTSGDRTDTQYF
TGTGCCAGCAGTTCCGGGACTAGCGGAGATCGCACAGATACGCAGTATTTT